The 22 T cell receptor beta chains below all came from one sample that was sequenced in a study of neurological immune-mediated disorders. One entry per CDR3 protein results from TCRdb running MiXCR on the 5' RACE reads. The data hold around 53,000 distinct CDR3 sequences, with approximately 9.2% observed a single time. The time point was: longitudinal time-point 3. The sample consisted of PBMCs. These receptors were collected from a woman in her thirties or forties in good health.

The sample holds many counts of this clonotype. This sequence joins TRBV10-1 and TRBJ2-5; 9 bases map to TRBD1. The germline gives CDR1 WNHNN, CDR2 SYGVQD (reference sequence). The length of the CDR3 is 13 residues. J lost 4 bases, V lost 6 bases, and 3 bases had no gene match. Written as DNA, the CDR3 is TGCGCCAGCAGCGAACAGGGGGCAGAGACCCAGTACTTC. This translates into CASSEQGAETQYF.

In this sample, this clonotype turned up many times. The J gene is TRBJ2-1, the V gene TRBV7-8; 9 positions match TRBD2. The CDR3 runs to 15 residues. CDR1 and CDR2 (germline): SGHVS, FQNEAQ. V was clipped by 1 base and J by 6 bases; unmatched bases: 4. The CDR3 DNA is TGTGCCAGCAGCTTAGTAGGCGGGAGGGTCAATGAGCAGTTCTTC. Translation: CASSLVGGRVNEQFF.

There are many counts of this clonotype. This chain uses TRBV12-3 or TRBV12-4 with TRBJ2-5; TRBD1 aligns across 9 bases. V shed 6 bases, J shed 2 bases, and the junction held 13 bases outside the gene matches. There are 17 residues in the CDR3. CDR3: CASSSVARGQGQETQYF. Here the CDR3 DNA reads TGTGCCAGCAGCTCCGTCGCGAGGGGACAGGGTCAAGAGACCCAGTACTTC.

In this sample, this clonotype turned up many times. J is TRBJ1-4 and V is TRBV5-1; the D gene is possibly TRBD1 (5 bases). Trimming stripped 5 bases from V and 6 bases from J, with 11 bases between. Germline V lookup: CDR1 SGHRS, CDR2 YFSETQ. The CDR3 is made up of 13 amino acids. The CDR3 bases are TGCGCCAGCAGTGACGGGGGGGATGAAAAACTGTTTTTT. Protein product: CASSDGGDEKLFF.

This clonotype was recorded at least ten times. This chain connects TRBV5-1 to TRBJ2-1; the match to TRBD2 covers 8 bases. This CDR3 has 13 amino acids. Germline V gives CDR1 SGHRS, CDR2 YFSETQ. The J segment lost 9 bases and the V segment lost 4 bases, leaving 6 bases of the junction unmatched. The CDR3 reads CASSGESGSEQFF. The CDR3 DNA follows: TGCGCCAGCAGCGGAGAAAGCGGGAGTGAGCAGTTCTTC.

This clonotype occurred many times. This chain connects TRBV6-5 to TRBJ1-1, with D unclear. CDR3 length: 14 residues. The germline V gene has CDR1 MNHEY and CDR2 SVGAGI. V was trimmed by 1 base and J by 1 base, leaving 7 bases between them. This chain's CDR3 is CASSYFRGNTEAFF. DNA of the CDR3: TGTGCCAGCAGTTACTTTCGCGGGAACACTGAAGCTTTCTTT.

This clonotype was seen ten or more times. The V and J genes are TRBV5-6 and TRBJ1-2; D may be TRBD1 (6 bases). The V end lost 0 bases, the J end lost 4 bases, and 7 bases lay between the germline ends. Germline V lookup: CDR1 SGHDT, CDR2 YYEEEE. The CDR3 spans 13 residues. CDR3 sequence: CASSLGRGYGYTF. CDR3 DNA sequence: TGTGCCAGCAGCTTGGGCAGGGGCTATGGCTACACCTTC. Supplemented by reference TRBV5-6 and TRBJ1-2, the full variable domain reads DAGVTQSPTHLIKTRGQQVTLRCSPKSGHDTVSWYQQALGQGPQFIFQYYEEEERQRGNFPDRFSGHQFPNYSSELNVNALLLGDSALYLCASSLGRGYGYTFGSGTRLTVV.

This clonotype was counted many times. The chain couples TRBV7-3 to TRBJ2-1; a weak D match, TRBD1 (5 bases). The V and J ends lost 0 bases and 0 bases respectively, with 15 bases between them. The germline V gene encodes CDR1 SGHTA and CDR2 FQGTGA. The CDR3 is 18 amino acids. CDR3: CASSLTVGRASSYNEQFF. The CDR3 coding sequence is TGTGCCAGCAGCTTAACTGTGGGCAGGGCTAGCTCCTACAATGAGCAGTTCTTC.

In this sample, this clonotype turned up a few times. DNA of the CDR3: TGTGCCAGCAGCTCGCAGACAGGGAACTATGGCTACACCTTC. This translates into CASSSQTGNYGYTF. The chain is built from TRBV7-2 and TRBJ1-2; 7 positions match TRBD1. CDR3 length: 14 residues. CDR1 and CDR2 from the germline V gene are SGHTA and FQGNSA. The junction had 4 bases not matched to a gene; V was cut back by 4 bases and J by 2 bases.

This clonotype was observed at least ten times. The CDR3 nucleotides read TGTGCCAGCATTCAAGGGGGGACGTGGAACACTGAAGCTTTCTTT. It yields the protein CASIQGGTWNTEAFF. The V gene is TRBV12-3 or TRBV12-4, the J gene TRBJ1-1, with TRBD1 as a possible D gene (6 bases). This CDR3 is 15 amino acids long. V shed 7 bases and J shed 1 base, with 16 bases lying between them.

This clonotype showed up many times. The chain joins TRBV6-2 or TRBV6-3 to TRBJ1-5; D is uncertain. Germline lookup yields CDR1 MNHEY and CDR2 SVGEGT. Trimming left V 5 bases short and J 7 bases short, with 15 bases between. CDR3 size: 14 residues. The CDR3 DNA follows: TGTGCCAGCAGTACCAGCGTGTTCGTCCAGCCCCAGCATTTT. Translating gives CASSTSVFVQPQHF.

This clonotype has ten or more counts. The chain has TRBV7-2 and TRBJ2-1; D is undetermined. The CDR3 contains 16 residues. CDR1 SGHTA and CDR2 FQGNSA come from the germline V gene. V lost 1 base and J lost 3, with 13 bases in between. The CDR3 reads CASSLGRRRYYNEQFF. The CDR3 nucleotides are TGTGCCAGCAGCTTAGGTCGCCGGAGATACTACAATGAGCAGTTCTTC.

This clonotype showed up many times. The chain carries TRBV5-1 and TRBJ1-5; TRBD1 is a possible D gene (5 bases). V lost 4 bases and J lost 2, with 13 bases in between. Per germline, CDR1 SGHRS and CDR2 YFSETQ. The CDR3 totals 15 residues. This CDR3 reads CASSLGESGNQPQHF. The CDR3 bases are TGCGCCAGCAGCCTGGGGGAATCGGGCAATCAGCCCCAGCATTTT.

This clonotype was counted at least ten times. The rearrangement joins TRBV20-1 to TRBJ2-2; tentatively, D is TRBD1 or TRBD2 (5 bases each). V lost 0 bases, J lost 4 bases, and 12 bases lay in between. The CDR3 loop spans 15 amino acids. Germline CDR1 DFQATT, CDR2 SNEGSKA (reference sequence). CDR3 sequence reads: CSARDTGHSTGELFF. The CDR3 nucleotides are TGCAGTGCTAGAGATACGGGGCATTCCACCGGGGAGCTGTTTTTT.

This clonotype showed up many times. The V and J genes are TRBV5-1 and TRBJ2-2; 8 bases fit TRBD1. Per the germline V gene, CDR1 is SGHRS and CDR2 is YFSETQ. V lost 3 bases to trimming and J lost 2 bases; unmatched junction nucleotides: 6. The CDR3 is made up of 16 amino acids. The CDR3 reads CASSSTGEVNTGELFF. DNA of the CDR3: TGCGCCAGCAGCTCGACAGGGGAAGTTAACACCGGGGAGCTGTTTTTT.

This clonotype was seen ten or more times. The CDR3 loop reads CASSPGLAGSRKQYF. DNA of the CDR3: TGCGCCAGCAGCCCTGGACTAGCGGGATCCCGCAAGCAGTACTTC. The genes are TRBV5-1 and TRBJ2-7; TRBD2 matches 12 bases. This CDR3 is built from 15 residues. After removal of 4 bases from V and 8 bases from J, the junction contained 10 bases not matched to a gene. Germline V CDR1 and CDR2: SGHRS, YFSETQ.

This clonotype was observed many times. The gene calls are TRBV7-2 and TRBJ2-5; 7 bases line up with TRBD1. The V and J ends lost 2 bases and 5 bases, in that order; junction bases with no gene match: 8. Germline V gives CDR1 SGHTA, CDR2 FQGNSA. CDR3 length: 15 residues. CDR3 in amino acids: CASSLNRGRMETQYF. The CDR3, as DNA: TGTGCCAGCAGCTTAAACAGGGGAAGGATGGAGACCCAGTACTTC.

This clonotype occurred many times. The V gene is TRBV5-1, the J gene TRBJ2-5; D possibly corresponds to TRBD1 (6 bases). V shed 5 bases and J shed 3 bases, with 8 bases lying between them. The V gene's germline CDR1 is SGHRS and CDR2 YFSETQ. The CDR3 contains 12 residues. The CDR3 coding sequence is TGCGCCAGCAGGGACAGCGAAGAGACCCAGTACTTC. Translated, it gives CASRDSEETQYF.

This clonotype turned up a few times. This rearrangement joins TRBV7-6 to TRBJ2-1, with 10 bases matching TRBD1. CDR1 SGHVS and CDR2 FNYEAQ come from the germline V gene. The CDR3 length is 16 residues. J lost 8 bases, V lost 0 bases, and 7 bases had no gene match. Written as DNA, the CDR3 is TGTGCCAGCAGCTTAGCCGGGACAGGGGTTCGGGATGAGCAGTTCTTC. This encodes CASSLAGTGVRDEQFF.

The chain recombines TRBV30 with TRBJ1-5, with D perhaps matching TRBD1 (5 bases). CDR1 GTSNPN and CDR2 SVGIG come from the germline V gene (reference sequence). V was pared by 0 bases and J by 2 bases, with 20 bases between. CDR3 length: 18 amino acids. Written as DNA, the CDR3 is TGTGCCTGGAGTGTACCCCTGGGACGGGGATTGGGCAATCAGCCCCAGCATTTT. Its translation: CAWSVPLGRGLGNQPQHF.

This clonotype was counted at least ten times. Here the CDR3 reads CASSYSGGGGYTF. In DNA form, the CDR3 reads TGTGCCAGCAGTTATTCCGGAGGGGGTGGCTACACCTTC. The gene calls are TRBV6-2 or TRBV6-3 and TRBJ1-2, with D perhaps TRBD1 (6 bases). Deletions cut 3 bases from V and 7 bases from J, with 12 bases between. CDR1 and CDR2 from the germline V gene are MNHEY and SVGEGT. The CDR3 is 13 amino acids.

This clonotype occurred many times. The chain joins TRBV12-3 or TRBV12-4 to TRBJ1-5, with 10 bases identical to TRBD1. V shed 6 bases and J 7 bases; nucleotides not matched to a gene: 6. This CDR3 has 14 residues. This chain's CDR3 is CASREGQGLQPQHF. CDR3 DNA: TGTGCCAGCAGAGAGGGACAGGGGCTCCAGCCCCAGCATTTT.